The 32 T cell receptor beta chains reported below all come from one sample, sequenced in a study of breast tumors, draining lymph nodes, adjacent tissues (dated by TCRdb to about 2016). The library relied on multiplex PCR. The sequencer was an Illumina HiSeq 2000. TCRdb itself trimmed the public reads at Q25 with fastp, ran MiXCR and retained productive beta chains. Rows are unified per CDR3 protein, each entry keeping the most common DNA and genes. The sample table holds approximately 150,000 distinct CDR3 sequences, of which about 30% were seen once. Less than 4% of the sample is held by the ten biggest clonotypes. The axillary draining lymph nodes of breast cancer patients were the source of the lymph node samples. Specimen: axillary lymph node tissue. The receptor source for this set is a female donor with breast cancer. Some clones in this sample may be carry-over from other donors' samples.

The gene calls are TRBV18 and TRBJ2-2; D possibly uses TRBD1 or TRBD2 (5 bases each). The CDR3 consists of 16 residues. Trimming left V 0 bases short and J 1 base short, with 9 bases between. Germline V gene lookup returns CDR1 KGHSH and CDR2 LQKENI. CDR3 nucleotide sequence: TGTGCCAGCTCACCACCGGGACGGGGGAACACCGGGGAGCTGTTTTTT. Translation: CASSPPGRGNTGELFF.

In DNA, the CDR3 is TGCGCCAGCAGTGGGCGGACAGGGATTGACACAGATACGCAGTATTTT. The encoded protein is CASSGRTGIDTDTQYF. The V call is TRBV10-2, the J call TRBJ2-3; 8 nucleotides agree with TRBD1. With V trimmed by 4 bases and J by 2 bases, 8 bases remained unmatched. Germline CDR1 and CDR2: WSHSY and SAAADI. The CDR3 covers 16 residues.

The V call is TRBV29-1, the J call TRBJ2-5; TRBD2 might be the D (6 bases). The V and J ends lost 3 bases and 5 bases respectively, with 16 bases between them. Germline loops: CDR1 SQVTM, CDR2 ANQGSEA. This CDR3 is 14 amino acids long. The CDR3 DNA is TGCAGCGTTGAGGGGGGAGGAATAACGGAGACCCAGTACTTC. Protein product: CSVEGGGITETQYF.

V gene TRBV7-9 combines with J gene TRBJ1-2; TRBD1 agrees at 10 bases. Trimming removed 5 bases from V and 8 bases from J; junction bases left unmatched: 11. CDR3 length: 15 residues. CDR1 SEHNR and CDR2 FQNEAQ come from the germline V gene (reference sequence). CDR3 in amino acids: CASSPWGGTGVGYTF. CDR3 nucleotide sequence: TGTGCCAGCAGCCCCTGGGGGGGGACAGGGGTCGGCTACACCTTC.

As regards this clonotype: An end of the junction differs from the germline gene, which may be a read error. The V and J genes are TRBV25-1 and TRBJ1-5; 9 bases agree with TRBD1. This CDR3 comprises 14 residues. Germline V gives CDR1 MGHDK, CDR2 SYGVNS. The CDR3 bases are TGTGCCAACAGTGGAGACAGGGGGAGTCAGCCCCAGCATTTT. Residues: CANSGDRGSQPQHF.

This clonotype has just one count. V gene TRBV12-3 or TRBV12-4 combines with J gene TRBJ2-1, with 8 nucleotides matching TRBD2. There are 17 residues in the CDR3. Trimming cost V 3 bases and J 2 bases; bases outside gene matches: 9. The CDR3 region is CASSFFSTGGTYNEQFF. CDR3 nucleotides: TGTGCCAGCAGTTTTTTCTCCACGGGAGGGACCTACAATGAGCAGTTCTTC.

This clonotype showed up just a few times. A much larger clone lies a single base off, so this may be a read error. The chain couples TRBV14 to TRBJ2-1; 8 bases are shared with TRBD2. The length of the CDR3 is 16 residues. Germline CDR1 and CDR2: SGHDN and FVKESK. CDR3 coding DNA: TGTGCCAGCAGAAGAGGTAGCGGGGCCTCCTACAATGCGCAGTTCTTC. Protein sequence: CASRRGSGASYNAQFF.

The CDR3 spells CASSFSGDRDTGELFF. The CDR3 nucleotides read TGTGCCAGCAGTTTTAGTGGGGACAGGGACACCGGGGAGCTGTTTTTT. The rearrangement uses TRBV6-5 and TRBJ2-2, with TRBD1 matching over 9 bases. Germline trimming cut 4 bases from V and 3 bases from J; bases unmatched to any gene: 6. The V gene's germline CDR1 is MNHEY and CDR2 SVGAGI. The CDR3 is 16 residues long.

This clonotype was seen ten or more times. CDR3 bases: TGTGCCAGCAGCCGAGTTGGGGTCACTGAAGCTTTCTTT. It encodes CASSRVGVTEAFF. This chain joins TRBV7-9 and TRBJ1-1, with D uncertain. V lost 5 bases to trimming and J lost 4 bases, with 11 bases between them. Germline assignment: CDR1 SEHNR and CDR2 FQNEAQ (reference sequence). This CDR3 spans 13 amino acids.

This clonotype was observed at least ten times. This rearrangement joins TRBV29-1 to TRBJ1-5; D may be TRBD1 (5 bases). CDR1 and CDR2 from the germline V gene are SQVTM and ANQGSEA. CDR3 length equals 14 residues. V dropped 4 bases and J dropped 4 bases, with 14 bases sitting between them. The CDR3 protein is CSVVLNGGNQPQHF. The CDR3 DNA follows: TGCAGCGTTGTACTTAACGGGGGAAATCAGCCCCAGCATTTT.

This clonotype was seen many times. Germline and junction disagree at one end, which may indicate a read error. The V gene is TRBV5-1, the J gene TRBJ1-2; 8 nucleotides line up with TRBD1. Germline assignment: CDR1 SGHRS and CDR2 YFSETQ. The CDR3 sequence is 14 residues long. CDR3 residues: CASSLGQGAYGYTF. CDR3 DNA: TGTGCCAGCAGTTTAGGGCAGGGGGCATATGGCTACACCTTC.

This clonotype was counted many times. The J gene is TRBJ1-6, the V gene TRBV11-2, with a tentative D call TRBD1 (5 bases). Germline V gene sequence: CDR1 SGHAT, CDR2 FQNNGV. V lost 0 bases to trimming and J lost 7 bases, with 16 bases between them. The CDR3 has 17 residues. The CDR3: CASSLEVLGAGNSPLHF. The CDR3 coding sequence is TGTGCCAGCAGCTTAGAAGTGTTAGGGGCAGGCAATTCACCCCTCCACTTT.

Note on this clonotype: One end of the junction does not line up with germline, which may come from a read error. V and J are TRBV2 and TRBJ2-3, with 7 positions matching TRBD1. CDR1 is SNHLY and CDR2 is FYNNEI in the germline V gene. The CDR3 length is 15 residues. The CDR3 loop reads CASSDRGSSTDTRYF. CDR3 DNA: TGTGCCAGCAGTGACAGGGGGTCTAGCACAGATACGCGGTATTTT.

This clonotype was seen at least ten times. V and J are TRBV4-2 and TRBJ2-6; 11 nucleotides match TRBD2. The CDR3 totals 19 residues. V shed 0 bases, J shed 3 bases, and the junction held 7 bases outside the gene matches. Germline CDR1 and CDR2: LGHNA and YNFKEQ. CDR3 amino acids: CASSQESLAGVVGANVLTF. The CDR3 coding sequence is TGTGCCAGCAGCCAAGAGTCACTAGCGGGAGTAGTTGGGGCCAACGTCCTGACTTTC.

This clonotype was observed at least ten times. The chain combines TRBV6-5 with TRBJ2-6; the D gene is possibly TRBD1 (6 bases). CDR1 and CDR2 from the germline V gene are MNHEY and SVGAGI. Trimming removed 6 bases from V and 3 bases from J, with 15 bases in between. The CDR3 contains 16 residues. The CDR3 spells CASRLQGFSGANVLTF. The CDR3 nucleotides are TGTGCCAGCAGGCTACAGGGTTTTAGTGGGGCCAACGTCCTGACTTTC.

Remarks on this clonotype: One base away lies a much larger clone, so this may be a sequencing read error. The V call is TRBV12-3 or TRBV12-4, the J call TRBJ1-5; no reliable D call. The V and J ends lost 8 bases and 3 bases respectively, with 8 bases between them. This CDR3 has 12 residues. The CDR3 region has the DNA TGTGCCAGCGGTTACCTCAATCAGCCCCAGCATTTT. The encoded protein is CASGYLNQPQHF.

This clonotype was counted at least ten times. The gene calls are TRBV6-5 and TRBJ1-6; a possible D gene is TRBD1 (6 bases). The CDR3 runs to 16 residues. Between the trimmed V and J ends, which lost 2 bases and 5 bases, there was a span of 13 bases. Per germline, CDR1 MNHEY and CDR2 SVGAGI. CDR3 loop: CASSYGGDRNNSPLHF. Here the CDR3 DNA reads TGTGCCAGCAGTTACGGGGGAGACAGGAATAATTCACCCCTCCACTTT.

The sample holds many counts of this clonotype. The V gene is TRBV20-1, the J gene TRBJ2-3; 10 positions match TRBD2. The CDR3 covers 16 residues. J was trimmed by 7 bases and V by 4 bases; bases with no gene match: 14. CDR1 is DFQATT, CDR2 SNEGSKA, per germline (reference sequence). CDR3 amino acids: CSATAKTSGVSYTQYF. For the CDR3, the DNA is TGCAGTGCTACGGCAAAAACTAGCGGGGTTTCTTATACGCAGTATTTT.

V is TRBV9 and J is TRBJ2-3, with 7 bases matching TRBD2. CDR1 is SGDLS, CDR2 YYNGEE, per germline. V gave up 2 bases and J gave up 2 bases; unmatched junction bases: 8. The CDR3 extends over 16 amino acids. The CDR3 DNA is TGTGCCAGCAGCGTCGGCGGGAGAGGGGACACAGATACGCAGTATTTT. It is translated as CASSVGGRGDTDTQYF. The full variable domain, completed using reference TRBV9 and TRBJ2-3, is DSGVTQTPKHLITATGQRVTLRCSPRSGDLSVYWYQQSLDQGLQFLIQYYNGEERAKGNILERFSAQQFPDLHSELNLSSLELGDSALYFCASSVGGRGDTDTQYFGPGTRLTVL.

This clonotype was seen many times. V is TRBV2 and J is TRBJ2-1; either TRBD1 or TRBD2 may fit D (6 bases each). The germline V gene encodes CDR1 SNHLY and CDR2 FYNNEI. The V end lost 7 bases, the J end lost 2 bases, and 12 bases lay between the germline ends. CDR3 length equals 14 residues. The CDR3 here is CASKMEGAYNEQFF. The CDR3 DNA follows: TGTGCCAGCAAGATGGAGGGGGCCTACAATGAGCAGTTCTTC.

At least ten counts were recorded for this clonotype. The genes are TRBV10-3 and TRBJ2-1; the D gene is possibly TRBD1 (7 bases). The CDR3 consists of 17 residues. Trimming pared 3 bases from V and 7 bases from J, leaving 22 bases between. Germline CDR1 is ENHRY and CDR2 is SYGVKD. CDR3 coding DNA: TGTGCCATCAGTGATCCCTCGACAGGGACGGCGGGGAATGAGCAGTTCTTC. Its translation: CAISDPSTGTAGNEQFF.

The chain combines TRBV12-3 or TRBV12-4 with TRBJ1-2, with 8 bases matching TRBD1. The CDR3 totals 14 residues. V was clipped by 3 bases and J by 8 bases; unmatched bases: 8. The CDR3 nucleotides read TGTGCCAGCAGTTTTTTGCAGGGGGCGGAGGGCTACACCTTC. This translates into CASSFLQGAEGYTF.

CDR3 coding DNA: TGTGCCAGCAGTGCTAGACTGACGGGAATCCGGGGCTACACCTTC. It translates to CASSARLTGIRGYTF. V and J are TRBV25-1 and TRBJ1-2, with unresolved D. The CDR3 runs to 15 residues. Per germline, CDR1 MGHDK and CDR2 SYGVNS. Trimming took off 4 bases at V and 8 bases at J, with 20 bases between the two ends.

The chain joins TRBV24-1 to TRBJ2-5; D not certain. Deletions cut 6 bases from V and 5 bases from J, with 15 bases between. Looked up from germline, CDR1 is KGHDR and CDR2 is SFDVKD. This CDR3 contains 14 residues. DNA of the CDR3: TGTGCCACCAGTTCGTCAGCCGGGTCGGAGACCCAGTACTTC. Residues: CATSSSAGSETQYF.

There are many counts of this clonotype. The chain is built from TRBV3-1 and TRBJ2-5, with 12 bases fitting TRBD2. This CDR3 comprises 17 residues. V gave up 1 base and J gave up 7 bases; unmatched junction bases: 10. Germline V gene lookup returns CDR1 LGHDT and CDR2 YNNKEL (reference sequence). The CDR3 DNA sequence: TGTGCCAGCAGCCAAGTGCTAGCGGGGGGGCCTCGAGGGACCCAGTACTTC. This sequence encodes CASSQVLAGGPRGTQYF.

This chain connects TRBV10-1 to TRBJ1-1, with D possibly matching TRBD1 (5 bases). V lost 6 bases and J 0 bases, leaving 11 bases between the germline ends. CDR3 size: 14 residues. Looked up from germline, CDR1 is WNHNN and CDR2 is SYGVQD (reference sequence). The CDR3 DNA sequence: TGCGCCAGCAGCGCCGGGGGTTTGAACACTGAAGCTTTCTTT. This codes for CASSAGGLNTEAFF.

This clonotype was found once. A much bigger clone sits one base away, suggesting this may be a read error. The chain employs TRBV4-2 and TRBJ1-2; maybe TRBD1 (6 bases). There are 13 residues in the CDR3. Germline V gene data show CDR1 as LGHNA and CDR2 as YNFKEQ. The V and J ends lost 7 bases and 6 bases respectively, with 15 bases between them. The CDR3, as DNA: TGTGCCAGCAATTCTCCAGGGGTGAATGGCTACACCTTC. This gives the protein CASNSPGVNGYTF.

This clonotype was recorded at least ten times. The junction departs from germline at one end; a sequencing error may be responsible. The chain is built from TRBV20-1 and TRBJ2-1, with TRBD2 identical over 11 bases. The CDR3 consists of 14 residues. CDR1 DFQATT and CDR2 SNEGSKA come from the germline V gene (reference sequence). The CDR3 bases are TGCAGTGGGACCGGACTAGCGGGTTACAGTGAGCAGTTCTTC. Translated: CSGTGLAGYSEQFF.

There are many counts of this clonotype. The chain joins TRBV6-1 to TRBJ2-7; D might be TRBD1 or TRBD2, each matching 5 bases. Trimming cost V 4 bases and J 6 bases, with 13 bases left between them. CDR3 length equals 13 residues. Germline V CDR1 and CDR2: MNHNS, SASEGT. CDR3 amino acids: CASSVTGRGEQYF. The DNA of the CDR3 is TGTGCCAGCAGTGTCACAGGCCGGGGCGAGCAGTACTTC.

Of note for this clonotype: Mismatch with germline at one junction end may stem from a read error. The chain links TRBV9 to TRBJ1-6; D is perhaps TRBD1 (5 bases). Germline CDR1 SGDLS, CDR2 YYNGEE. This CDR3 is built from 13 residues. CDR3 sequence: CANSAQGTSPLHF. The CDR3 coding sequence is TGTGCCAACAGCGCTCAGGGAACCTCACCCCTCCACTTT.

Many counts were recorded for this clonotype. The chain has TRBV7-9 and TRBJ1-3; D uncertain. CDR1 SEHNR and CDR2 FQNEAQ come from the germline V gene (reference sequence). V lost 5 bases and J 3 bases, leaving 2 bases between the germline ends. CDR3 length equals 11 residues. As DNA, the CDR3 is TGTGCCAGCAGCCATGGAAACACCATATATTTT. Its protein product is CASSHGNTIYF. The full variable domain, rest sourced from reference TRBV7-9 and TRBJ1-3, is DTGVSQNPRHKITKRGQNVTFRCDPISEHNRLYWYRQTLGQGPEFLTYFQNEAQLEKSRLLSDRFSAERPKGSFSTLEIQRTEQGDSAMYLCASSHGNTIYFGEGSWLTVV.

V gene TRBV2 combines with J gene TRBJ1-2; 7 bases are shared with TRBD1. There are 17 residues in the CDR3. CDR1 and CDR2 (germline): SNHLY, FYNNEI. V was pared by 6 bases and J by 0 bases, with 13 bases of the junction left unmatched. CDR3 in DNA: TGTGCCAGCAGCCAACTTTGGGGTGGGACAGCTAACTATGGCTACACCTTC. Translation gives CASSQLWGGTANYGYTF.